The present entry profiles one T cell receptor beta chain with its context. Its antigen target is currently unknown. This sample is drawn from a study of CXCR3-negative and CXCR3-positive naive CD8 T cells (dated by TCRdb to between 2018 and 2021). Looking at the study overall: In total, some 130 million TRB reads were obtained, corresponding to roughly 1.5 +/- 0.3 million reads per library. Diversity and physicochemical repertoire analyses covered roughly eleven donors pooled from two independent experiments. Naive subsets from about five donors and memory cells from 3 donors were included in the TRBV-TRBJ cluster analysis. Beyond this particular receptor, the publication reports: Compared with CXCR3-negative naive cells, CXCR3-positive naive cells had TRB CDR3s with higher hydrophobicity (lower Kidera factor 4), lower energy, and higher strength and volume indices. CXCR3 expression partially decreased after cryopreservation, so most assays used freshly isolated PBMCs. Both naive subsets had comparably high repertoire diversity, while memory CD8+ T cells had much lower repertoire diversity. Surface CD5, linked to self-reactivity in mice, was comparable between naive subsets; TCR interaction strength was therefore also inferred from TRB CDR3 physicochemical properties. Within the same donor, TRBV-TRBJ usage looked similar between naive CXCR3-negative and CXCR3-positive cells, but memory cells had distinct patterns.

The instrument given in TCRdb is NextSeq 550. The Human TCR Profiling Kit (MiLaboratory) was used to prepare UMI-labeled 5' RACE TRB cDNA libraries. cDNA synthesis used the entire amount of extracted RNA, and PCR amplification then used the entire amount of cDNA produced. The libraries were made side by side, with each library going through the same number of PCR cycles. As for how the authors treated the data: With a minimum of two reads required per UMI, MIGEC and MiXCR pulled out about 52,000 +/- 9,100 unique UMI-labeled TRB cDNA molecules from each library. An average of approximately 40,000 +/- 10,000 functional in-frame TRB CDR3 nucleotide clonotypes without stop codons was found per library. Diversity metrics, including normalized Shannon-Wiener and Chao1, were computed in VDJtools after downsampling to 5000 UMI-labeled TRB molecules per sample. Clonotype-size-weighted physicochemical properties of the central five CDR3 residues (interaction energy, strength, volume and Kidera factor 4) were computed in VDJtools. After reprocessing by TCRdb, each CDR3 protein sequence is one entry, and no DNA is given. These V and J calls are TCRdb output, not the study's own analysis. The table for this sample shows approximately 120,000 distinct CDR3 sequences. Together, the top ten hold less than 0.4% of the sample.

For every CD8+ T cell subset, some 310,000 cells were flow-sorted straight into RLT lysis buffer, and each subset was sorted in triplicate. Naive CD8+ T cells were defined stringently as CD45RO-CCR7+CD27+CD95- to exclude memory contaminants. Peripheral blood mononuclear cells were isolated from buffy coats by standard density gradient centrifugation. Naive CXCR3-negative and CXCR3-positive CD8+ T cells were flow-sorted on a FACSAria III. Total RNA was extracted from sorted cells using an RNeasy Mini Kit. Sequencing was performed on naive CXCR3+ CD8+ T cells from blood. What this sample's cell subset or site label stands for: CD45RO-CCR7+CD27+CD95- naive CD8+ T cells expressing CXCR3 (TNR3+). The TCR was taken from a human donor in good health. Some clones in this sample may be carry-over from other donors' samples.

This receptor carries the CDR3 CASSLGYRATGELFF. The V and J segments used are TRBV3-1 and TRBJ2-2. The CDR3 runs 15 residues from the cysteine to the phenylalanine. The nucleotide record is missing. For CDR1 and CDR2, the germline V gene (reference sequence) lists LGHDT and YNNKEL.